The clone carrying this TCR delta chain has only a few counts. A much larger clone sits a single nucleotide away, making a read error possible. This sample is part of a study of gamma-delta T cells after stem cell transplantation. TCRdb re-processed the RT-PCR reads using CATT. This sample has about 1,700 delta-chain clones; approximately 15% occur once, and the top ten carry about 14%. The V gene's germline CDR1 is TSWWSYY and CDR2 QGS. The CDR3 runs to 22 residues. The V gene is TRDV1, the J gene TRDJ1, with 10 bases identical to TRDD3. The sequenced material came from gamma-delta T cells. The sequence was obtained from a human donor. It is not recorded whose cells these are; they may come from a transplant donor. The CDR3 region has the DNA TGTGCTCTTGAGGAAAGCCCCATATCTTATTACTGGGGGATCAGGGGCACCGATAAACTCATCTTT. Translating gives CALEESPISYYWGIRGTDKLIF.